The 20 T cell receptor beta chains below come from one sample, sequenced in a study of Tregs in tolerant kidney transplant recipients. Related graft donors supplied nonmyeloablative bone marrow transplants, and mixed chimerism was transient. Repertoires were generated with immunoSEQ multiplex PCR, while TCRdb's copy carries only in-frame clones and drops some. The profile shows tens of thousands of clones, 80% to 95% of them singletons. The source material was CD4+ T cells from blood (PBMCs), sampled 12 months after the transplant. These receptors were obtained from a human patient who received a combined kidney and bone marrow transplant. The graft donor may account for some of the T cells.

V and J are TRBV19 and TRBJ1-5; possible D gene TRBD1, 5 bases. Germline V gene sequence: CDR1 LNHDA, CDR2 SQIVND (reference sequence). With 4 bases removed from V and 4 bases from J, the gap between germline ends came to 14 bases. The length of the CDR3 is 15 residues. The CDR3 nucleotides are TGTGCCAGTAGTAACCCAGGGCAGTTAAATCAGCCCCAGCATTTT. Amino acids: CASSNPGQLNQPQHF.

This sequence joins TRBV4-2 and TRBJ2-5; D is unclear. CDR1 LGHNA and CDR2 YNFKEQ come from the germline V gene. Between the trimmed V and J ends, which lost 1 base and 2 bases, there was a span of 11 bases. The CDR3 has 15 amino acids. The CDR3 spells CASSQVRQSQETQYF. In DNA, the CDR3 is TGTGCCAGCAGCCAAGTTCGCCAGTCACAAGAGACCCAGTACTTC.

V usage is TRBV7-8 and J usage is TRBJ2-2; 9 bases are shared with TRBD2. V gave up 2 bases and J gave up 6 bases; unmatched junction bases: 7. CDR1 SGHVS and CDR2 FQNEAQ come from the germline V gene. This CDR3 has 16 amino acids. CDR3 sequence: CASSLKASGRSGELFF. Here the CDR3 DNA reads TGTGCCAGCAGCTTAAAGGCCAGCGGGAGGTCCGGGGAGCTGTTTTTT.

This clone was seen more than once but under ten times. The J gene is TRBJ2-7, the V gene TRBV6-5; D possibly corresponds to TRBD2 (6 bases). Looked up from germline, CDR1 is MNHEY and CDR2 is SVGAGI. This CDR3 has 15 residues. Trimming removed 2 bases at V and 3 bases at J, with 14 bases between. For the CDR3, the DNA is TGTGCCAGCAGTTACGGGCAGGGAGGAGGCTACGAGCAGTACTTC. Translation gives CASSYGQGGGYEQYF.

The CDR3 DNA reads TGCGCCAGCAGCTCAACGACGGAGCGTACGCAGTATTTT. It specifies CASSSTTERTQYF. The chain employs TRBV5-1 and TRBJ2-3; D ambiguous. Germline CDR1 reads SGHRS; CDR2 reads YFSETQ. The CDR3 is made up of 13 amino acids. The V end lost 3 bases, the J end lost 8 bases, and 13 bases lay between the germline ends. Variable domain in full (rest from reference TRBV5-1 and TRBJ2-3): KAGVTQTPRYLIKTRGQQVTLSCSPISGHRSVSWYQQTPGQGLQFLFEYFSETQRNKGNFPGRFSGRQFSNSRSEMNVSTLELGDSALYLCASSSTTERTQYFGPGTRLTVL.

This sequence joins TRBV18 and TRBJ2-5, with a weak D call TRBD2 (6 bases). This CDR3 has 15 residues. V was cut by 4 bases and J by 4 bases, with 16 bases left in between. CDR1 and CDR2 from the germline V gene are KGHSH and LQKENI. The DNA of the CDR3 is TGTGCCAGCTCACTCAGCGGAGGAGGGAGAGAGACCCAGTACTTC. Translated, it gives CASSLSGGGRETQYF. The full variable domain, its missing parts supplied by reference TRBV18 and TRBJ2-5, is NAGVMQNPRHLVRRRGQEARLRCSPMKGHSHVYWYRQLPEEGLKFMVYLQKENIIDESGMPKERFSAEFPKEGPSILRIQQVVRGDSAAYFCASSLSGGGRETQYFGPGTRLLVL.

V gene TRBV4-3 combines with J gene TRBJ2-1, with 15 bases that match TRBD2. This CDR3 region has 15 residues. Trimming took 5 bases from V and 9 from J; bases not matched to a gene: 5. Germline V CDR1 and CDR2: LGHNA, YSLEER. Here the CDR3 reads CASSYRTSGGVEQFF. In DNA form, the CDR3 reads TGCGCCAGCAGCTATCGGACTAGCGGGGGGGTTGAGCAGTTCTTC.

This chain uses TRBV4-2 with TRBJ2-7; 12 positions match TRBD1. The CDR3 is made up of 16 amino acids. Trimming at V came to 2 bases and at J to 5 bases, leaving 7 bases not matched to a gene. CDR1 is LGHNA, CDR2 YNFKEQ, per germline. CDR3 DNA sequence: TGTGCCAGCAGCCAACATACCGGGACAGGGGGCGACGAGCAGTACTTC. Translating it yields CASSQHTGTGGDEQYF.

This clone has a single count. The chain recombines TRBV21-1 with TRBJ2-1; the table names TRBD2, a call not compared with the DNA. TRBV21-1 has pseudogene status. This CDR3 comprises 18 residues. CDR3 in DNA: TGTGCCAGGTACGAGCGGGGGGACCTCCTGATCGACTACAATGAGCAGTTCTTC. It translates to CARYERGDLLIDYNEQFF.

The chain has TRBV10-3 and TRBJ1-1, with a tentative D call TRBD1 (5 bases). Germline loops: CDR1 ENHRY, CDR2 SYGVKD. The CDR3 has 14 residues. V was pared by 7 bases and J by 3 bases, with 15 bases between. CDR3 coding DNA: TGTGCCATCACCCCCGATGGGGCAGACACTGAAGCTTTCTTT. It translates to CAITPDGADTEAFF.

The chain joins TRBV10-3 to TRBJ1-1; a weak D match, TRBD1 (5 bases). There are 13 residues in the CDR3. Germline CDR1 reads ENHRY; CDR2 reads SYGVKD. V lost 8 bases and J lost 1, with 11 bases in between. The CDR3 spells CAIGTGQNTEAFF. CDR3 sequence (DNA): TGTGCCATCGGGACTGGACAGAACACTGAAGCTTTCTTT.

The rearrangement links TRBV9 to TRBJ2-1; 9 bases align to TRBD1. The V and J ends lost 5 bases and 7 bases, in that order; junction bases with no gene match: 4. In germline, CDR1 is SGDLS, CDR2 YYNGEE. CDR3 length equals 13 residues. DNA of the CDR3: TGTGCCAGCAGGGGGACAGGGACGAATGAGCAGTTCTTC. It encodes CASRGTGTNEQFF.

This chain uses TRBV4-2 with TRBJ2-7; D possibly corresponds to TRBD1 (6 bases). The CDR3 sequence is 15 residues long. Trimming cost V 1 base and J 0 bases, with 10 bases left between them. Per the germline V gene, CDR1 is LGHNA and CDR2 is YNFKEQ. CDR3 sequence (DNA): TGTGCCAGCAGCCAAGGGACAGATTACTCCTACGAGCAGTACTTC. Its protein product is CASSQGTDYSYEQYF.

CDR3 bases: TGTGCCAGCAGTACAGGGTTTGGAGGCTACACCTTC. Residues: CASSTGFGGYTF. The chain couples TRBV7-9 to TRBJ1-2, with a tentative D call TRBD1 (6 bases). The CDR3 extends over 12 amino acids. V was trimmed by 6 bases and J by 8 bases, leaving 13 bases between them. Per the germline V gene, CDR1 is SEHNR and CDR2 is FQNEAQ (reference sequence).

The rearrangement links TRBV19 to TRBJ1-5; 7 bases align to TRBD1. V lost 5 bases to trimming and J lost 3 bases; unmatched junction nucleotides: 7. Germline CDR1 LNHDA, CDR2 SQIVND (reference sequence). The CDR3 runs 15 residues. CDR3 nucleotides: TGTGCCAGTAGTGACCGGGACAGAGTCAATCAGCCCCAGCATTTT. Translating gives CASSDRDRVNQPQHF. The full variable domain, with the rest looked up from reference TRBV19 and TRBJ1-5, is DGGITQSPKYLFRKEGQNVTLSCEQNLNHDAMYWYRQDPGQGLRLIYYSQIVNDFQKGDIAEGYSVSREKKESFPLTVTSAQKNPTAFYLCASSDRDRVNQPQHFGDGTRLSIL.

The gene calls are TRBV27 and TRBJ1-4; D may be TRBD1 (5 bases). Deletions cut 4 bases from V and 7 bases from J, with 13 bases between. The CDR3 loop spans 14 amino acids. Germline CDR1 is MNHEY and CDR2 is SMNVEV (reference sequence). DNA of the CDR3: TGTGCCAGCAGTTCCCTGGGGGGGGGTGAAAAACTGTTTTTT. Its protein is CASSSLGGGEKLFF.

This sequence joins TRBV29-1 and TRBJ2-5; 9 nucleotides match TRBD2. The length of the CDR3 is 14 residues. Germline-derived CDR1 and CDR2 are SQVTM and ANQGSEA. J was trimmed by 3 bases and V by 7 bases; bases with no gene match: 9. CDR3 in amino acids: CSAGPSGTKETQYF. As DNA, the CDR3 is TGCAGCGCCGGCCCTAGCGGGACGAAAGAGACCCAGTACTTC. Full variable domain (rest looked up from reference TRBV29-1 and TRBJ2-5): SAVISQKPSRDICQRGTSLTIQCQVDSQVTMMFWYRQQPGQSLTLIATANQGSEATYESGFVIDKFPISRPNLTFSTLTVSNMSPEDSSIYLCSAGPSGTKETQYFGPGTRLLVL.

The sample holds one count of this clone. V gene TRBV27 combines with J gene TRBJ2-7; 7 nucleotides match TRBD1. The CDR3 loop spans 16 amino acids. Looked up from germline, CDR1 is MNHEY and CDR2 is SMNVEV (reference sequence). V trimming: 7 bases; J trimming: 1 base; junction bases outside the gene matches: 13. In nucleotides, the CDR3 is TGTGCCAGCACCAGGATCCCTTGGGACAGATCCTACGAGCAGTACTTC. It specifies CASTRIPWDRSYEQYF.

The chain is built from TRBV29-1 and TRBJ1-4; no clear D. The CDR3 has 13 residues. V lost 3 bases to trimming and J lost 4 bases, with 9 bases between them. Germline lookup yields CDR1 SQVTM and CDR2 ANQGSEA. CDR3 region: CSVDKGDNEKLFF. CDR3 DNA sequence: TGCAGCGTTGACAAGGGAGATAATGAAAAACTGTTTTTT.

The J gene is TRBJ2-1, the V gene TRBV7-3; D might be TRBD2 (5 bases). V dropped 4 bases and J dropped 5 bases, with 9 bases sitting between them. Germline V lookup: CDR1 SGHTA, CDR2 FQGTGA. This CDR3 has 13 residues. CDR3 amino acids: CASSSGLHNEQFF. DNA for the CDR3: TGTGCCAGCAGCTCTGGACTGCACAATGAGCAGTTCTTC.